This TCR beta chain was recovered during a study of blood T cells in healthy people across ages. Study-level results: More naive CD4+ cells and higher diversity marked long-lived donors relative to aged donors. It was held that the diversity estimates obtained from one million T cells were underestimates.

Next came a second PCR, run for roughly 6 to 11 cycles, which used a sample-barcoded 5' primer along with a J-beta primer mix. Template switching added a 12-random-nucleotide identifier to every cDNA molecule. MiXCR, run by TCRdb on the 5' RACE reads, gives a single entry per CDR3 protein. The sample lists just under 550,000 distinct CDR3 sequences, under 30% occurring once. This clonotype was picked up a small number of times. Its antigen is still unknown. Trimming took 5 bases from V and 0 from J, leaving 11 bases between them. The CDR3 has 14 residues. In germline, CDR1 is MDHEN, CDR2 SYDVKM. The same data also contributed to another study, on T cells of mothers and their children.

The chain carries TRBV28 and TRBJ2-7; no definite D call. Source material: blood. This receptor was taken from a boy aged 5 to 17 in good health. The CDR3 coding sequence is TGTGCCAGCAGTACCCGGGTTTCCTCCTACGAGCAGTACTTC. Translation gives CASSTRVSSYEQYF.